Included here is one T cell receptor beta chain sequence, with context. This clone is medium-sized (0.01 to 0.1%) in its sample. Its antigen is unknown. Qualities for individual bases were not recorded, and no much larger clone is one base off. The CDR3 runs 13 residues from the cysteine to the phenylalanine. Only the CDR3 portion is preserved as DNA: 39 bases, with reading frame beginning at the first base. Sequences LGHNA (CDR1) and YNFKEQ (CDR2) are obtained from the germline V gene. The V end loses 4 bases and the J end loses 2 bases, and a stretch of 8 bases separates them. These data are taken from a study of blood T cell repertoires in COVID-19 (dated by TCRdb to 2020 to 2022). Broadly, across the study: Samples from collaborators originated in the United States, Italy and Spain and spanned both the acute and convalescent phases of COVID-19. The material from the prospective study consisted of cDNA or gDNA derived from T cells, B-cell-depleted T cells, or PBMCs. Deeply sampled blood TCRbeta repertoires from subjects exposed to, actively infected with, or recovered from COVID-19 were included in the dataset. The repertoires were made available in a free public database intended to serve as a resource for research on the immune response to SARS-CoV-2. Samples were obtained from the ongoing ImmuneRACE study (first 160 participants) and from approximately 1,200 subjects provided by 6 global collaborators. A de-identified subject ID, COVID-19 status, age in years and sex were almost always included in the sample metadata. Where available, HLA class I and class II types were taken from metadata supplied by the sample provider and were not determined by assay-based typing. Overall study results and their limits: Clinical and demographic metadata were provided uncurated, with the amount varying by source and participant.

Whole blood was collected in K2EDTA tubes by collaborating institutions according to the institutions' own protocols. For TCRbeta analysis, collaborators shipped samples as frozen whole blood, isolated PBMCs, or DNA extracted from either of those sample types. The immunoSEQ Assay, a bias-controlled multiplex PCR, was used to amplify TCRbeta CDR3 regions from genomic DNA. The study's own analysis went as follows. Within the assay, amplification of reference gene primers was used to estimate how many nucleated cells each sample contained. To quantify the absolute abundance of each unique TCRbeta CDR3 rearrangement, sequence reads were collapsed and filtered. For each sample, productive Simpson clonality was calculated as the square root of Simpson's diversity index over productive rearrangements. This immuneACCESS table, as held by TCRdb, lists in-frame sequences with V and J called but not all clones. Of the missing ones, under half trace to an unresolved V gene in checked studies; the others have no known cause. V and J calls and clone size are copied from that table; D and trimming were computed from the DNA. The sample has just over 90,000 clones on record, around four fifths of them singletons. Together, the top ten hold roughly 15% of the sample.

The specimen was peripheral blood. The TCR was taken from a human donor in a cohort sampled during active COVID-19. The chain couples TRBV4-2 to TRBJ1-2, with TRBD1 tentatively as D gene (6 bases match). CDR3 protein: CASSPGQNYGYTF. The DNA sequence reads TGTGCCAGCAGCCCCGGACAGAACTATGGCTACACCTTC.